This T cell receptor (beta chain) was sequenced in a study of early T cells in non-severe SARS-CoV-2 infection. The CDR3 is 14 amino acids. V dropped 5 bases and J dropped 8; count of bases not matched to a gene: 11. Germline CDR1 reads SEHNR; CDR2 reads FQNEAQ (reference sequence). Attachment of unique molecular identifiers to individual cDNA molecules was performed. One entry per CDR3 protein, called by TCRdb with MiXCR from the 5' RACE reads. The sample has tens of thousands of distinct CDR3 sequences; around 15% are singletons. The receptor's source is an adult who was a healthcare worker with PCR-confirmed SARS-CoV-2 infection or an uninfected control (not recorded which). The sequencing input was whole blood. This chain uses TRBV7-9 with TRBJ1-2; TRBD1 aligns across 7 bases. For the CDR3, the DNA is TGTGCCAGCAGCCGCGAGGGACAGTCGGGCGGCTACACCTTC. This translates into CASSREGQSGGYTF.